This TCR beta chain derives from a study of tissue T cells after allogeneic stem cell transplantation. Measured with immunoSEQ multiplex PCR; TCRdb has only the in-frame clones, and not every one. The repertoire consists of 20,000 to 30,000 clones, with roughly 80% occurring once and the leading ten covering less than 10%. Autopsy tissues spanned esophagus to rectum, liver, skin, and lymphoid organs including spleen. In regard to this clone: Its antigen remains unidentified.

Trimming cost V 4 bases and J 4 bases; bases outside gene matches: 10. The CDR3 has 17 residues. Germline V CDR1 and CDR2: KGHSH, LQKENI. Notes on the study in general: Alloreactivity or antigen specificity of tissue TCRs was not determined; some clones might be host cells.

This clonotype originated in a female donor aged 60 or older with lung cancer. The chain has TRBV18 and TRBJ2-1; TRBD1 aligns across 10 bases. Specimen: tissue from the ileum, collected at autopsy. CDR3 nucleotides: TGTGCCAGCTCACTCACAACCGGGACAGGGGTGTACAATGAGCAGTTCTTC. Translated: CASSLTTGTGVYNEQFF.